This entry lists 23 T cell receptor beta chains sequenced from one sample in a study of cytomegalovirus exposure and HLA in healthy donors. The PCR used 60 Vbeta and 13 Jbeta primers. Here immunoSEQ multiplex PCR was the method, and the copy in TCRdb shows in-frame clones only, minus some. The table has 110,000 to 150,000 clones, roughly 77% seen once; the top ten hold around 3.1%. Input material: PBMCs. These receptors were obtained from a female donor in good health and CMV-seronegative.

The genes are TRBV6-5 and TRBJ1-1; D call uncertain. The CDR3 sequence is 15 residues long. The germline V and J ends were trimmed by 2 bases and 0 bases, with 10 bases remaining between them. Germline lookup yields CDR1 MNHEY and CDR2 SVGAGI. CDR3 sequence reads: CASSYTEVVNTEAFF. CDR3 nucleotide sequence: TGTGCCAGCAGTTACACCGAGGTTGTGAACACTGAAGCTTTCTTT.

The chain couples TRBV7-8 to TRBJ1-5; D gene ambiguous. The ends were cut back, 1 base at V and 2 bases at J, with 9 bases in the middle. Germline V CDR1 and CDR2: SGHVS, FQNEAQ. The CDR3 is 15 residues long. CDR3 region: CASSLVLAGNQPQHF. The CDR3 coding sequence is TGTGCCAGCAGCTTAGTCCTGGCAGGCAATCAGCCCCAGCATTTT.

The rearrangement uses TRBV29-1 and TRBJ2-5; 7 bases line up with TRBD2. V lost 3 bases, J lost 5 bases, and 9 bases stayed unmatched. The CDR3 contains 14 residues. The germline gives CDR1 SQVTM, CDR2 ANQGSEA. As DNA, the CDR3 is TGCAGCGTTGATTCTAGCGGAGGAGGGGAGACCCAGTACTTC. This translates into CSVDSSGGGETQYF.

The CDR3, as DNA: TGCGCCAGCAGCTTGGACGGTCGGGGGTCGGGCACTGAAGCTTTCTTT. The encoded protein is CASSLDGRGSGTEAFF. The gene calls are TRBV5-1 and TRBJ1-1; a possible D gene is TRBD1 (5 bases). This CDR3 has 16 amino acids. Trimming cost V 0 bases and J 4 bases, with 16 bases left between them. The germline V gene encodes CDR1 SGHRS and CDR2 YFSETQ.

The chain carries TRBV6-5 and TRBJ1-6; the D is unclear. V was pared by 2 bases and J by 0 bases, with 8 bases between. The CDR3 is made up of 16 amino acids. Germline CDR1 reads MNHEY; CDR2 reads SVGAGI. This CDR3 reads CASSYEGSSYNSPLHF. The DNA of the CDR3 is TGTGCCAGCAGTTACGAGGGCAGCTCCTATAATTCACCCCTCCACTTT.

V gene TRBV7-9 combines with J gene TRBJ2-1; 12 positions agree with TRBD1. The CDR3 loop spans 13 amino acids. V shed 5 bases and J 14 bases; nucleotides not matched to a gene: 7. Germline CDR1 and CDR2: SEHNR and FQNEAQ (reference sequence). The chain's CDR3 is CASSRDRGRWKFF. The CDR3 DNA reads as TGTGCCAGCAGCAGGGACAGGGGGCGCTGGAAGTTCTTC.

This clone was counted between two and nine times. The chain combines TRBV7-6 with TRBJ1-2; D may be TRBD1 (5 bases). This CDR3 contains 13 residues. V was shortened by 1 base and J by 6 bases, with 9 bases between the two germline ends. CDR1 is SGHVS, CDR2 FNYEAQ, per germline. CDR3 DNA sequence: TGTGCCAGCAGCTTAGGAGGGGAGGATGGCTACACCTTC. It is translated as CASSLGGEDGYTF.

The chain recombines TRBV6-5 with TRBJ1-2; D call uncertain. CDR1 MNHEY and CDR2 SVGAGI come from the germline V gene. The CDR3 loop spans 15 amino acids. V dropped 3 bases and J dropped 3 bases, with 14 bases sitting between them. The chain's CDR3 is CASSYSRRVYYGYTF. Here the CDR3 DNA reads TGTGCCAGCAGTTATAGCCGGCGGGTTTACTATGGCTACACCTTC.

V is TRBV19 and J is TRBJ2-6; TRBD1 aligns across 7 bases. With 3 bases clipped from V and 0 bases from J, the junction kept 2 bases outside the gene matches. The CDR3 loop spans 16 amino acids. Germline CDR1 reads LNHDA; CDR2 reads SQIVND (reference sequence). Here the CDR3 reads CASSIWDSSGANVLTF. CDR3 nucleotide sequence: TGTGCCAGTAGTATTTGGGACAGCTCTGGGGCCAACGTCCTGACTTTC.

This clone was recorded a few times. The gene calls are TRBV19 and TRBJ2-7, with 13 bases fitting TRBD2. Germline V gives CDR1 LNHDA, CDR2 SQIVND (reference sequence). The V segment lost 6 bases and the J segment 2 bases; nucleotides outside the gene matches: 4. CDR3 length equals 15 residues. The CDR3 DNA is TGTGCCAGTAGGCTACTAGCGGGAGGGGCCTACGAGCAGTACTTC. Translating it yields CASRLLAGGAYEQYF. The complete variable domain, with remaining parts taken from reference TRBV19 and TRBJ2-7, reads DGGITQSPKYLFRKEGQNVTLSCEQNLNHDAMYWYRQDPGQGLRLIYYSQIVNDFQKGDIAEGYSVSREKKESFPLTVTSAQKNPTAFYLCASRLLAGGAYEQYFGPGTRLTVT.

J is TRBJ2-5 and V is TRBV27; 9 bases are shared with TRBD2. The V segment lost 0 bases and the J segment 9 bases; nucleotides outside the gene matches: 11. Germline values: CDR1 MNHEY, CDR2 SMNVEV (reference sequence). The CDR3 has 16 amino acids. In DNA form, the CDR3 reads TGTGCCAGCAGTTTATCTGGACTAGCGAGCCCGGGGGCCCAGTACTTC. It codes for CASSLSGLASPGAQYF.

The chain has TRBV27 and TRBJ2-1; D possibly corresponds to TRBD1 (5 bases). In germline, CDR1 is MNHEY, CDR2 SMNVEV (reference sequence). Trimming removed 5 bases from V and 0 bases from J, with 14 bases in between. This CDR3 region has 16 residues. This CDR3 reads CASSTRQGSSYNEQFF. For the CDR3, the DNA is TGTGCCAGCAGTACCCGGCAGGGTAGCTCCTACAATGAGCAGTTCTTC.

In nucleotides, the CDR3 is TGTGCCAGCAGCGCGAGCGGTACGCAGTATTTT. Encoded protein: CASSASGTQYF. This chain joins TRBV9 and TRBJ2-3, with a possible D match to TRBD2 (5 bases). The CDR3 runs to 11 residues. Trimming took off 3 bases at V and 8 bases at J, with 7 bases between the two ends. Germline V lookup: CDR1 SGDLS, CDR2 YYNGEE.

The V call is TRBV5-6, the J call TRBJ2-5, with D maybe TRBD2 (5 bases). The CDR3 length is 14 residues. Germline V CDR1 and CDR2: SGHDT, YYEEEE. Trimming left V 3 bases short and J 7 bases short, with 16 bases between. The DNA for the CDR3 is TGTGCCAGCAGCTCATGGGGTCCCGGAGGGACCCAGTACTTC. This sequence encodes CASSSWGPGGTQYF.

J is TRBJ1-5 and V is TRBV7-6; 7 bases map to TRBD1. CDR3 length: 15 residues. Trimming cost V 5 bases and J 7 bases; bases outside gene matches: 11. Germline V gene sequence: CDR1 SGHVS, CDR2 FNYEAQ. The CDR3 DNA follows: TGTGCCAGCAGCCAGAGCACAGGGGATAAGCAGCCCCAGCATTTT. This gives the protein CASSQSTGDKQPQHF.

This sequence joins TRBV30 and TRBJ2-1, with D possibly being TRBD1 (7 bases). V lost 2 bases and J 8 bases, leaving 10 bases between the germline ends. Germline CDR1 and CDR2: GTSNPN and SVGIG (reference sequence). The length of the CDR3 is 12 residues. CDR3 residues: CAWSPGGHEQFF. CDR3 coding DNA: TGTGCCTGGAGTCCAGGGGGGCATGAGCAGTTCTTC.

The chain joins TRBV4-1 to TRBJ2-7, with D possibly being TRBD1 (5 bases). Germline V lookup: CDR1 MGHRA, CDR2 YSYEKL. Between the trimmed V and J ends, which lost 0 bases and 2 bases, there was a span of 8 bases. The length of the CDR3 is 14 residues. The CDR3 DNA sequence: TGCGCCAGCAGCCAAGATTCCAGGGCCTACGAGCAGTACTTC. It translates to CASSQDSRAYEQYF.

The sample holds one count of this clone. The DNA for the CDR3 is TGTGCCAGCAGCTTGGGACAGGTTGTGAACACTGAAGCTTTCTTT. Protein: CASSLGQVVNTEAFF. This chain connects TRBV11-2 to TRBJ1-1; 8 bases match TRBD1. J lost 0 bases, V lost 3 bases, and 3 bases had no gene match. CDR3 length: 15 residues. Per the germline V gene, CDR1 is SGHAT and CDR2 is FQNNGV.

The rearrangement uses TRBV7-2 and TRBJ1-6; TRBD1 agrees at 8 bases. Germline CDR1 is SGHTA and CDR2 is FQGNSA. V gave up 2 bases and J gave up 10 bases; unmatched junction bases: 7. The length of the CDR3 is 15 residues. The CDR3 sequence: CASSLSGQGVSPLHF. CDR3 sequence (DNA): TGTGCCAGCAGCTTATCCGGACAGGGTGTGTCACCCCTCCACTTT.

The sample holds a few counts of this clone. The chain carries TRBV10-3 and TRBJ1-2; D might be TRBD1 (6 bases). Germline V gene lookup returns CDR1 ENHRY and CDR2 SYGVKD. V lost 6 bases, J lost 3 bases, and 14 bases lay in between. The CDR3 is made up of 14 amino acids. DNA of the CDR3: TGTGCCATCAGGGGGGCAGGGGAGCACTATGGCTACACCTTC. This gives the protein CAIRGAGEHYGYTF.

V usage is TRBV7-8 and J usage is TRBJ2-1; a possible D gene is TRBD2 (5 bases). The CDR3 runs to 17 residues. Deletions cut 0 bases from V and 0 bases from J, with 12 bases between. Germline assignment: CDR1 SGHVS and CDR2 FQNEAQ. This CDR3 is CASSLALGASSYNEQFF. The CDR3 bases are TGTGCCAGCAGCTTAGCGCTGGGAGCTAGCTCCTACAATGAGCAGTTCTTC.

This clone was seen only a few times. V is TRBV5-1 and J is TRBJ2-1; 8 positions match TRBD2. The CDR3 is 15 residues long. From germline, CDR1 is SGHRS and CDR2 YFSETQ. The ends lost 0 bases at V and 8 bases at J; junction bases unmatched: 7. The CDR3 is CASSLAGLANDEQFF. The CDR3 nucleotides read TGCGCCAGCAGCTTGGCCGGACTAGCTAACGATGAGCAGTTCTTC.

V is TRBV19 and J is TRBJ1-1; TRBD1 is a possible D gene (6 bases). From germline, CDR1 is LNHDA and CDR2 SQIVND (reference sequence). Trimming took 10 bases from V and 1 from J, leaving 10 bases between them. This CDR3 has 12 amino acids. DNA for the CDR3: TGTGCCATAAGGACAGAGAACACTGAAGCTTTCTTT. Translating it yields CAIRTENTEAFF.